This T cell receptor beta chain came from a study of vaccination and CD4 T cells after COVID-19. Study background: The authors used overlapping spike peptides from SARS-CoV-2, HCoV-NL63, HCoV-OC43 and HCoV-229E to stimulate cells.

Treatment noted: approximately 10-day PBMC culture with coronavirus spike peptide pools or control peptides (ViraFEST assay). Following expansion of antigen-specific T cells with peptide pools, ViraFEST then sequenced TCRs. Cultures used a few million PBMCs per well, approximately 9.2 IU/ml IL-2 and about 10 ug/ml peptides. Remarks on this clonotype: Antigen specificity is unknown.

The CDR3 is made up of 15 amino acids. Germline V lookup: CDR1 LNHDA, CDR2 SQIVND (reference sequence). J lost 2 bases, V lost 6 bases, and 5 bases had no gene match. Cultured CD4+ T cell DNA was sequenced using the Oncomine TCR Beta short-read assay. Each CDR3 protein is one row after TCRdb ran MiXCR on the PCR reads. The table lists about 23,000 distinct CDR3 sequences, under 65% of them singletons. Whole-study results and caveats: Spike mono-reactivity held for 304 of 307 vaccine-specific clones in convalescent patients.

Sequencing was done on a sample of CD4+ T cells from blood, cultured in vitro. This chain links TRBV19 with TRBJ2-1; 9 bases agree with TRBD2. The TCR sequence derives from a human donor who had recovered from COVID-19. The CDR3 DNA sequence: TGTGCCAGTAGAATTAGCGGGAGTCCCTACAATGAGCAGTTCTTC. Its translation: CASRISGSPYNEQFF.